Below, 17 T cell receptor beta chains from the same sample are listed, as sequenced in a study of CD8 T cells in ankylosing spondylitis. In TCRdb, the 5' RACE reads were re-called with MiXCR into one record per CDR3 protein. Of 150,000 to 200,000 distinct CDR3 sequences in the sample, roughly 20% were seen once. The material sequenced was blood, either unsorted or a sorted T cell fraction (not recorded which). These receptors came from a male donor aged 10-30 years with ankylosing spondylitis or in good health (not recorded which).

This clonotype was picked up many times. The CDR3 DNA reads TGTGCCAGCAGTAATTTACCGACGAGCAGTGAGCAGTTCTTC. Translated: CASSNLPTSSEQFF. J is TRBJ2-1 and V is TRBV2; D unresolved. V was pared by 5 bases and J by 9 bases, with 17 bases between. In germline, CDR1 is SNHLY, CDR2 FYNNEI. This CDR3 comprises 14 residues. The complete variable domain, with remaining parts taken from reference TRBV2 and TRBJ2-1, reads EPEVTQTPSHQVTQMGQEVILRCVPISNHLYFYWYRQILGQKVEFLVSFYNNEISEKSEIFDDQFSVERPDGSNFTLKIRSTKLEDSAMYFCASSNLPTSSEQFFGPGTRLTVL.

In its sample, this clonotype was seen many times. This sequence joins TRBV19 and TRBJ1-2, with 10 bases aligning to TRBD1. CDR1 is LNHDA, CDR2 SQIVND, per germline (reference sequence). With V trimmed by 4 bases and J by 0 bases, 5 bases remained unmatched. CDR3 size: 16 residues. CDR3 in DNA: TGTGCCAGTAGTAGAACGACAGGGGGCTCTAACTATGGCTACACCTTC. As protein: CASSRTTGGSNYGYTF. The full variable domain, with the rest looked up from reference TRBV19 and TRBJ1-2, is DGGITQSPKYLFRKEGQNVTLSCEQNLNHDAMYWYRQDPGQGLRLIYYSQIVNDFQKGDIAEGYSVSREKKESFPLTVTSAQKNPTAFYLCASSRTTGGSNYGYTFGSGTRLTVV.

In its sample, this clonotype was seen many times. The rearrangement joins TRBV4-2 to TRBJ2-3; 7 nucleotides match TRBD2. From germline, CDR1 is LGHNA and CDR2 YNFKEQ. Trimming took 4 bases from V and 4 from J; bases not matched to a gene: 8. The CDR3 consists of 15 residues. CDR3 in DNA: TGTGCCAGCAGCCGGGAGGGCCGGGCTTCAGATACGCAGTATTTT. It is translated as CASSREGRASDTQYF.

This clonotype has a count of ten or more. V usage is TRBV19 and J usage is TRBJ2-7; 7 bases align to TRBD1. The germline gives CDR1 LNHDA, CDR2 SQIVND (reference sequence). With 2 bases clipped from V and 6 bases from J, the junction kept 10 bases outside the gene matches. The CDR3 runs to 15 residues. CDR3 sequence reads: CASSIRQGSGVEQYF. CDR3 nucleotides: TGTGCCAGTAGTATACGACAGGGATCGGGCGTCGAGCAGTACTTC.

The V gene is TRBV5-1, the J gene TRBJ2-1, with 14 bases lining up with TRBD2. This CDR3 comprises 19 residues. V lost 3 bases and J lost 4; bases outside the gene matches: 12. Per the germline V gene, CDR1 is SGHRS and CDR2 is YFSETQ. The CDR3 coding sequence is TGCGCCAGCAGCTCGGGACTAGCGGGAGTTCTCGGGCCTTACAATGAGCAGTTCTTC. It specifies CASSSGLAGVLGPYNEQFF.

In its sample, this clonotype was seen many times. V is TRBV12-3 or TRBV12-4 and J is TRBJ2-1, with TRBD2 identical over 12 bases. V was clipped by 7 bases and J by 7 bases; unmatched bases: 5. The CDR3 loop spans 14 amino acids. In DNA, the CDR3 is TGTGCCAGCACCCGCACTAGCGGGAGGAATGAGCAGTTCTTC. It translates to CASTRTSGRNEQFF.

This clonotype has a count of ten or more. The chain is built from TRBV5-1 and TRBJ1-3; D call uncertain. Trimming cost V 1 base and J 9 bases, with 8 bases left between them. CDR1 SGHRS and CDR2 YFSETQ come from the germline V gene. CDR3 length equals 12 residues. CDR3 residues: CASSLNVGTIYF. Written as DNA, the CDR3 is TGCGCCAGCAGCTTGAATGTCGGCACCATATATTTT.

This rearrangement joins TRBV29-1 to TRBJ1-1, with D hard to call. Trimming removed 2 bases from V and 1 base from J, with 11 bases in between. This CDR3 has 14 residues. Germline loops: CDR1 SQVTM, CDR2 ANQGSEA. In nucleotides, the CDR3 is TGCAGCGTTGAACTTCGCAGGAAGAACACTGAAGCTTTCTTT. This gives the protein CSVELRRKNTEAFF. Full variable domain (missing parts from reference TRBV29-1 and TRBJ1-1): SAVISQKPSRDICQRGTSLTIQCQVDSQVTMMFWYRQQPGQSLTLIATANQGSEATYESGFVIDKFPISRPNLTFSTLTVSNMSPEDSSIYLCSVELRRKNTEAFFGQGTRLTVV.

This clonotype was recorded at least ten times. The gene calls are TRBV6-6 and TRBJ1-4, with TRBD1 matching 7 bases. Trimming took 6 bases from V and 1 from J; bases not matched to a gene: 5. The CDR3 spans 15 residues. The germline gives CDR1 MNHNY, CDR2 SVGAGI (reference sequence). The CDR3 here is CASSRQGRTNEKLFF. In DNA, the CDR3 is TGTGCCAGCAGCCGACAGGGAAGAACTAATGAAAAACTGTTTTTT.

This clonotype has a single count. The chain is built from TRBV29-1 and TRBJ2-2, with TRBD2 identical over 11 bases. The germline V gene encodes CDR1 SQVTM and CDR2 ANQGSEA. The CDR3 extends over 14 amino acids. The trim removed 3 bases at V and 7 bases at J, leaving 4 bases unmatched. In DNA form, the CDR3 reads TGCAGCGTTGAGACTAGCGGGACTGGCGGGGAGCTGTTTTTT. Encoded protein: CSVETSGTGGELFF.

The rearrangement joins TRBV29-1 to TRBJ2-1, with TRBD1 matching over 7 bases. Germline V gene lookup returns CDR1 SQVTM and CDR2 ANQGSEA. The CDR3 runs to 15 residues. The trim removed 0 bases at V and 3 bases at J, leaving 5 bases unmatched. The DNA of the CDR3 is TGCAGCGTTGAAGATACCGGGACAGTCTACAATGAGCAGTTCTTC. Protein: CSVEDTGTVYNEQFF.

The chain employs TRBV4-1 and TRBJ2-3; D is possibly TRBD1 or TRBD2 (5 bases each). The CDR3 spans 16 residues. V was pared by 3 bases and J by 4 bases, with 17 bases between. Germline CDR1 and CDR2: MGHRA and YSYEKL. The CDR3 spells CASSQRGSLGADTQYF. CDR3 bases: TGCGCCAGCAGCCAGAGAGGTAGCCTGGGGGCAGATACGCAGTATTTT.

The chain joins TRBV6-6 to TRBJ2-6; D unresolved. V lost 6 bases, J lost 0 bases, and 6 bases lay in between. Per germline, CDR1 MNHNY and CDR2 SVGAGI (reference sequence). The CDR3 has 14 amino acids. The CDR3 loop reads CASRSISGANVLTF. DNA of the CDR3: TGTGCCAGCAGGTCTATCTCTGGGGCCAACGTCCTGACTTTC.

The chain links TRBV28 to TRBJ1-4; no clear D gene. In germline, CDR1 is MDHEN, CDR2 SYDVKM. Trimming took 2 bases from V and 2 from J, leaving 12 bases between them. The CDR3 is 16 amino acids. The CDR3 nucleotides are TGTGCCAGCAGTTTAACGGTCCCCACTACTAATGAAAAACTGTTTTTT. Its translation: CASSLTVPTTNEKLFF.

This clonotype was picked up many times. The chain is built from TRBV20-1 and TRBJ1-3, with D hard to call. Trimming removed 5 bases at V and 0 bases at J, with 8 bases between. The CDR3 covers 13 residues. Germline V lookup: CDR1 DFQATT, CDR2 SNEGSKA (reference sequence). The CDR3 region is CSARQPSGNTIYF. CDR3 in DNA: TGCAGTGCTCGGCAGCCCTCTGGAAACACCATATATTTT.

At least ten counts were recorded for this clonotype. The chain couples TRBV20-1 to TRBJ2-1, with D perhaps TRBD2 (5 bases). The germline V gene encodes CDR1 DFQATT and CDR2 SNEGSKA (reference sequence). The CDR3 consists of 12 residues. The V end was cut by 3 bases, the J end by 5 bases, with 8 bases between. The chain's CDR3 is CSASRGDNEQFF. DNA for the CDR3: TGCAGTGCTAGCCGGGGAGACAATGAGCAGTTCTTC.

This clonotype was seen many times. The CDR3 reads CATSRDAATNEQFF. The CDR3 DNA follows: TGTGCCACCAGCAGAGATGCGGCGACCAATGAGCAGTTCTTC. This chain links TRBV15 with TRBJ2-1, with D hard to call. V was clipped by 0 bases and J by 6 bases, with 9 bases between them. CDR3 length: 14 residues. Germline CDR1 LNHNV, CDR2 YYDKDF (reference sequence).